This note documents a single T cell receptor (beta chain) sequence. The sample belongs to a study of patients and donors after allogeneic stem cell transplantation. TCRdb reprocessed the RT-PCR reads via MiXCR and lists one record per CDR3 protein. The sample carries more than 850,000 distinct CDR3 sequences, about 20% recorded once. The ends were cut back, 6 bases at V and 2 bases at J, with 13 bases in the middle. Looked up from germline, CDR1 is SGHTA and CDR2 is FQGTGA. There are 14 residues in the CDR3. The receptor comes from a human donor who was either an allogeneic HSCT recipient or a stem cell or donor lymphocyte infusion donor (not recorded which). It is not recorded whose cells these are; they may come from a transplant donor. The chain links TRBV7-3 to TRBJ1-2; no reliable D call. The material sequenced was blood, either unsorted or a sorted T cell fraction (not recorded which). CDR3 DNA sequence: TGTGCCAGCAGACCAAACAGCGGCAACTATGGCTACACCTTC. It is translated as CASRPNSGNYGYTF.